These T cell receptor beta chains were read from a single sample in a study of blood T cell repertoires in COVID-19. Clones were sequenced by immunoSEQ multiplex PCR, and TCRdb holds only the in-frame ones, with some missing. The table includes about 160,000 clones, 70% to 90% detected once. Sequencing was done on a sample of peripheral blood. All receptors come from a man in his forties who had recovered from COVID-19. Each CDR3 is given with its conserved first and last residue. D genes are given only for firm matches. A clone size is listed for some rows: how often the clone was seen (once, few, many), or a class if it is expanded.

size	V	D	length	J	DNA	CDR3
-	TRBV7-8	TRBD2	15	TRBJ2-1	TGTGCCAGCAGCTTACAGCGGGGTACCTACAATGAGCAGTTCTTC	CASSLQRGTYNEQFF
-	TRBV5-6	-	14	TRBJ2-1	TGTGCCAGCAACAACATGGGCCTGGGCAATGAGCAGTTCTTC	CASNNMGLGNEQFF
-	TRBV6-5	-	15	TRBJ1-5	TGTGCCAGCAGTTGGACCGGGGATAGCAATCAGCCCCAGCATTTT	CASSWTGDSNQPQHF
-	TRBV2	-	13	TRBJ1-6	TGTGCCAGCACCGGGGTTCCCAATTCACCCCTCCACTTT	CASTGVPNSPLHF
once	TRBV6-2/TRBV6-3	TRBD2	16	TRBJ2-3	TGTGCCAGCAGTTGGGCGACTAGCGGGAGTAGGGATACGCAGTATTTT	CASSWATSGSRDTQYF
once	TRBV11-1	-	13	TRBJ2-1	TGTGCCAGCAGTTTCCGGTCTAGCAGAGAGCAGTTCTTC	CASSFRSSREQFF
-	TRBV7-3	-	13	TRBJ1-4	TGTGCCAGCAGCTTAACGTTGGGGGGAAAACTGTTTTTT	CASSLTLGGKLFF
-	TRBV18	-	15	TRBJ2-7	TGTGCCAGCTCACCAGTTGGGGAGAGCTCCTACGAGCAGTACTTC	CASSPVGESSYEQYF
-	TRBV6-6	-	11	TRBJ2-7	TGTGCCAGCAGTGCGAAAAGAGAGCAGTACTTC	CASSAKREQYF
-	TRBV9	-	13	TRBJ2-5	TGTGCCAGCAGCGCCCCCTCAGGGGAGACCCAGTACTTC	CASSAPSGETQYF
-	TRBV9	TRBD2	18	TRBJ2-1	TGTGCCAGCAGCGTATCAGGACTAGCGGGAGGAAGACGAAATGAGCAGTTCTTC	CASSVSGLAGGRRNEQFF
once	TRBV7-9	-	14	TRBJ1-1	TGTGCCAGCAGCTTAGATCCCCCCAGGACTGAAGCTTTCTTT	CASSLDPPRTEAFF
-	TRBV6-2/TRBV6-3	-	14	TRBJ2-7	TGTGCCAGCAGTTCCCCAGGGAGGTCCTACGAGCAGTACTTC	CASSSPGRSYEQYF
-	TRBV6-6	-	15	TRBJ2-1	TGTGCCAGCATCCCGGTGGTGGGAGTAAAGAATGAGCAGTTCTTC	CASIPVVGVKNEQFF
-	TRBV6-5	-	13	TRBJ2-5	TGTGCCAGCAGACGACTATTCCAAGAGACCCAGTACTTC	CASRRLFQETQYF
-	TRBV6-5	-	11	TRBJ1-1	TGTGCCAGCTACAGGGACACTGAAGCTTTCTTT	CASYRDTEAFF
-	TRBV9	-	14	TRBJ2-2	TGTGCCAGCAGCGTGTTACAGGGCACCGGGGAGCTGTTTTTT	CASSVLQGTGELFF
-	TRBV4-2	-	15	TRBJ1-5	TGTGCCAGCAGCCAAGTAGGGGCGGGCAATCAGCCCCAGCATTTT	CASSQVGAGNQPQHF
once	TRBV10-3	-	12	TRBJ2-5	TGTGCCATCAGTGGGGGAGAGGGGACCCAGTACTTC	CAISGGEGTQYF
-	TRBV6-5	-	13	TRBJ1-1	TGTGCCAGCAGGGACAATATGAACACTGAAGCTTTCTTT	CASRDNMNTEAFF
once	TRBV9	TRBD1	20	TRBJ1-4	TGTGCCAGCAGCGTAAGTAGTCGGGACAGAGGTCGACCAACTAATGAAAAACTGTTTTTT	CASSVSSRDRGRPTNEKLFF
-	TRBV7-9	TRBD2	15	TRBJ2-1	TGTGCCAGCAGCCCTAGCGGGAGATTATACAATGAGCAGTTCTTC	CASSPSGRLYNEQFF
-	TRBV7-9	-	16	TRBJ1-2	TGTGCCAGCAGCCGGATCCAGGGTCTCAAAAGCTATGGCTACACCTTC	CASSRIQGLKSYGYTF
few	TRBV7-9	-	13	TRBJ2-7	TGTGCCAGCAGCTTAGCCCAGGGCTACGAGCAGTACTTC	CASSLAQGYEQYF
-	TRBV4-3	-	16	TRBJ2-2	TGCGCCAGCAGCCAAGAGATGCGGGGGAACACCGGGGAGCTGTTTTTT	CASSQEMRGNTGELFF
-	TRBV12-3/TRBV12-4	TRBD1	13	TRBJ2-5	TGTGCCAGCAGCTTGGACAGGGAAGAGACCCAGTACTTC	CASSLDREETQYF
-	TRBV6-5	-	12	TRBJ2-5	TGTGCCAGCAGTTACAGGGGGGAGACCCAGTACTTC	CASSYRGETQYF
-	TRBV21-1	-	11	TRBJ2-1	TGTGCCAAACGACCAGGGGATGAGCAGTTCTTC	CAKRPGDEQFF
-	TRBV6-5	TRBD1	15	TRBJ2-3	TGTGCCAGCAGCTCGGGACAGGGGCTCATAGATACGCAGTATTTT	CASSSGQGLIDTQYF
-	TRBV6-2/TRBV6-3	TRBD1	18	TRBJ2-4	TGTGCCAGCAGCCTCACACCCTTTCCGGGACAGGGGAAAAACATTCAGTACTTC	CASSLTPFPGQGKNIQYF
-	TRBV5-8	TRBD2	14	TRBJ2-3	TGTGCCAGCAGCCCCCGTGCTAGCGGGGGTACGCAGTATTTT	CASSPRASGGTQYF
-	TRBV28	-	14	TRBJ2-3	TGTGCCAGCAGTGGGGGGACGGATACAGATACGCAGTATTTT	CASSGGTDTDTQYF
-	TRBV7-8	-	13	TRBJ2-3	TGTGCCAGCAGCTTAGGAGCCACAGATACGCAGTATTTT	CASSLGATDTQYF
-	TRBV5-4	-	16	TRBJ2-3	TGTGCCAGCAGCCAGGACTTCCTCGAGGGCACAGATACGCAGTATTTT	CASSQDFLEGTDTQYF
-	TRBV15	-	14	TRBJ1-6	TGTGCCACCAGCGGGCAGAGCTATAATTCACCCCTCCACTTT	CATSGQSYNSPLHF
-	TRBV19	-	14	TRBJ1-3	TGTGCCAGTAGTTCAGGGCCTTCTGGAAACACCATATATTTT	CASSSGPSGNTIYF
-	TRBV18	TRBD2	18	TRBJ2-2	TGTGCCAGCTCACTTAGCGGGGGGACCCTATCGAACACCGGGGAGCTGTTTTTT	CASSLSGGTLSNTGELFF
-	TRBV2	TRBD1	16	TRBJ1-3	TGTGCCAGCAGTGATGACAGGGGGGGGTCTGGAAACACCATATATTTT	CASSDDRGGSGNTIYF